Sequencing of this TCR beta chain was carried out in a study of T cells in narcolepsy (dated by TCRdb to 2016 to 2018). For the study in its entirety: Patients with narcolepsy type 1 or type 2 (NT1, NT2) and healthy control donors were enrolled in the study. The study used TCR Vbeta sequencing to track clonotypes in blood and CSF while looking for autoreactive T cells in narcolepsy patients that target self-antigens of hypocretin neurons (hypocretin, TRIB2).

Library preparation employed the immunoSEQ multiplex PCR assay. TCRdb took this table from immuneACCESS and kept in-frame rearrangements with V and J called. Such tables lack part of the clones; where checked against another copy, unresolved V genes explain under half of the gap, and the rest is unexplained. The sample yields around 24,000 clones; 70% to 85% were counted once. 1.1% of the sample rests with the top ten. For TCR Vbeta sequencing, memory CD4+ T cells were sorted ex vivo from the peripheral blood of narcolepsy patients and healthy controls. In regard to this clone: The target of this receptor is not known. It has no much larger one-base neighbor in the sample; base qualities were not kept.

Based on the germline V gene, the CDR1 and CDR2 sequences are SGHDT and YYEEEE. The trim is 3 bases for V and 1 base for J, with a gap of 10 bases between the germline ends. The cysteine opens and the phenylalanine closes a CDR3 of 14 amino acids. The kept DNA is CDR3 alone, 42 bases in frame from the first base. Paper-wide results and their limitations: Plots that compared CSF and blood CD4+ T cell clonotypes from the same patient highlighted HCRT-specific and TRIB2-specific autoreactive clonotypes. No sequences matching autoreactive T cell clones were contained in some blood memory CD4+ repertoires from patients and controls. According to the report, autoreactive clonotypes were detected serially in the blood of the same patients and of different patients, but not in healthy controls. Patients and controls had similar numbers of sequenced blood memory CD4+ clonotypes, with averages of roughly 39,000 in patients and 33,354 in controls.

Sequenced sample: memory (CD45RA-) CD4+ T cells from blood. The sample's cell subset or site label, decoded: memory T cells sorted ex vivo from peripheral blood. This chain joins TRBV5-6 to TRBJ1-1; there is no confident call for the D gene. This TCR was sampled from a human donor in good health. In nucleotide form, the sequence is TGTGCCAGCAGCTCGAACAGTAGGAACACTGAAGCTTTCTTT. It translates to CASSSNSRNTEAFF.